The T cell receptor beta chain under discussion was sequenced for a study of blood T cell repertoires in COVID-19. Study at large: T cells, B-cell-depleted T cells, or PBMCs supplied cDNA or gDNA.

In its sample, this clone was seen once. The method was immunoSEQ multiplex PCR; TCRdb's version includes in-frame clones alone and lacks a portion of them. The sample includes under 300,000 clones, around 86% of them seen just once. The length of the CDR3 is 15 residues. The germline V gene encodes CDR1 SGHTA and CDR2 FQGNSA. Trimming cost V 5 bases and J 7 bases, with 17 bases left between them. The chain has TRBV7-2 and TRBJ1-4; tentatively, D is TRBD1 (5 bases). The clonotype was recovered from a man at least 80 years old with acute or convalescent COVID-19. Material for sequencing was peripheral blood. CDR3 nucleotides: TGTGCCAGCAGCCCTATGGGGGGGACGGGTGAAAAACTGTTTTTT. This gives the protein CASSPMGGTGEKLFF.